Included here is one T cell receptor beta chain sequence, with context. This record belongs to a study of blood T cell repertoires in COVID-19. Produced via immunoSEQ multiplex PCR; TCRdb's table is partial and in-frame only. The repertoire has 150,000 to 200,000 clones, roughly 88% of them found once; the top ten carry over 7.5%. The TCR comes from an elderly woman with acute or convalescent COVID-19. Sample: peripheral blood.

CDR3 sequence (DNA): TGTGCCAGCAGCCCTAATTACAGGGGTGGATCACCCCTCCACTTT. As protein: CASSPNYRGGSPLHF. This chain joins TRBV3-1 (or the pseudogene TRBV3-2) and TRBJ1-6, with 7 bases aligning to TRBD1. The CDR3 extends over 15 amino acids. The V gene end was trimmed by 4 bases and the J gene end by 10 bases; junction bases not matched to a gene: 10. Germline CDR1 LGHDT, CDR2 YNNKEL (reference sequence).